These 20 T cell receptor beta chains were all obtained from the same sample, sequenced in a study of cytomegalovirus exposure and HLA in healthy donors (dated by TCRdb to 2017 to 2019). To prepare the library, the immunoSEQ multiplex PCR assay was applied. TCRdb provides this immuneACCESS table in a form limited to in-frame rearrangements. Some clones are lacking; in checked studies, under half of them reflect an unresolved V gene, and why the rest are absent is not known. Across this sample there are about 240,000 clones, with approximately 86% seen only once. The ten largest account for less than 1.5% of the sample. The specimen was PBMCs. These receptors were collected from a woman aged 25 to 45 in good health and CMV-seropositive.

This chain connects TRBV30 to TRBJ2-2; D is possibly TRBD2 (6 bases). Trimming removed 0 bases at V and 5 bases at J, with 10 bases between. CDR1 GTSNPN and CDR2 SVGIG come from the germline V gene (reference sequence). The length of the CDR3 is 14 residues. CDR3 coding DNA: TGTGCCTGGAGTGTCATAGCGGCTACCGGGGAGCTGTTTTTT. Its translation is CAWSVIAATGELFF.

The V and J genes are TRBV5-4 and TRBJ1-1, with TRBD1 as a possible D gene (5 bases). The CDR3 has 15 amino acids. The V gene lost 2 bases and the J gene lost 1 base, with 12 bases spanning the gap. Germline-derived CDR1 and CDR2 are SGHNT and YYREEE (reference sequence). CDR3 sequence: CASSFRGTANTEAFF. The CDR3 DNA reads as TGTGCCAGCAGCTTTCGGGGGACCGCGAACACTGAAGCTTTCTTT.

In this sample, this clone turned up once. The rearrangement links TRBV13 to TRBJ1-1; possibly TRBD1 for D (5 bases). This CDR3 has 17 residues. Germline V gene lookup returns CDR1 PRHDT and CDR2 FYEKMQ (reference sequence). Trimming cost V 1 base and J 2 bases, with 17 bases left between them. The chain's CDR3 is CASSLAGGRRPNTEAFF. CDR3 sequence (DNA): TGTGCCAGCAGCTTAGCCGGGGGACGGAGACCTAACACTGAAGCTTTCTTT.

This rearrangement joins TRBV5-1 to TRBJ1-3, with TRBD1 identical over 7 bases. Trimming cost V 3 bases and J 1 base; bases outside gene matches: 4. Germline CDR1 reads SGHRS; CDR2 reads YFSETQ. This CDR3 has 15 residues. Here the CDR3 reads CASSSQGLSGNTIYF. The DNA of the CDR3 is TGCGCCAGCAGCTCACAGGGGTTATCTGGAAACACCATATATTTT.

The chain links TRBV5-1 to TRBJ1-5, with D possibly being TRBD1 (6 bases). Per germline, CDR1 SGHRS and CDR2 YFSETQ. V shed 0 bases and J shed 2 bases, with 12 bases lying between them. The CDR3 has 16 amino acids. CDR3 in DNA: TGCGCCAGCAGCTTGGGAGGGGGGGAGGGCAATCAGCCCCAGCATTTT. It encodes CASSLGGGEGNQPQHF.

The chain carries TRBV28 and TRBJ2-7; TRBD2 agrees at 11 bases. V lost 5 bases and J lost 3; bases outside the gene matches: 9. This CDR3 is built from 16 residues. CDR1 is MDHEN and CDR2 is SYDVKM in the germline V gene. The chain's CDR3 is CASSDGGTSGIYEQYF. The CDR3 DNA follows: TGTGCCAGCAGTGATGGTGGGACTAGCGGTATCTACGAGCAGTACTTC.

This clone was detected only once. The V and J genes are TRBV27 and TRBJ2-2; 9 bases match TRBD2. Losses at the gene ends were 5 bases for V and 2 bases for J; bases not matched to a gene: 15. This CDR3 contains 19 residues. Germline values: CDR1 MNHEY, CDR2 SMNVEV (reference sequence). CDR3 DNA sequence: TGTGCCAGCAGTCACTCGCCAGGCGTAGCGGGAGACAACACCGGGGAGCTGTTTTTT. This gives the protein CASSHSPGVAGDNTGELFF.

The chain combines TRBV27 with TRBJ1-2, with 7 bases lining up with TRBD1. The ends lost 4 bases at V and 2 bases at J; junction bases unmatched: 1. The germline V gene encodes CDR1 MNHEY and CDR2 SMNVEV (reference sequence). CDR3 length equals 13 residues. CDR3 loop: CASSWGQNYGYTF. CDR3 DNA: TGTGCCAGCAGTTGGGGACAGAACTATGGCTACACCTTC.

V and J are TRBV30 and TRBJ1-3; 7 positions agree with TRBD1. Trimming removed 4 bases from V and 5 bases from J; junction bases left unmatched: 5. The CDR3 spans 13 residues. Germline CDR1 and CDR2: GTSNPN and SVGIG (reference sequence). CDR3 sequence: CAWNPDRRNTIYF. The CDR3 nucleotides read TGTGCCTGGAACCCGGACAGGAGAAACACCATATATTTT.

The chain's CDR3 is CASTKSGRTGELFF. The DNA of the CDR3 is TGTGCCAGTACTAAAAGCGGGAGGACCGGGGAGCTGTTTTTT. The chain is built from TRBV19 and TRBJ2-2; 9 bases align to TRBD2. The CDR3 length is 14 residues. CDR1 is LNHDA and CDR2 is SQIVND in the germline V gene (reference sequence). Trimming took 7 bases from V and 5 from J; bases not matched to a gene: 5.

This chain connects TRBV5-1 to TRBJ2-3, with D maybe TRBD2 (5 bases). Germline values: CDR1 SGHRS, CDR2 YFSETQ. The CDR3 loop spans 13 amino acids. V lost 4 bases to trimming and J lost 2 bases, with 8 bases between them. The CDR3 sequence is CASSAEATDTQYF. Written as DNA, the CDR3 is TGCGCCAGCAGCGCGGAGGCCACAGATACGCAGTATTTT.

V gene TRBV5-1 combines with J gene TRBJ2-3; a possible D gene is TRBD2 (6 bases). The germline V and J ends were trimmed by 0 bases and 2 bases, with 13 bases remaining between them. The CDR3 length is 16 residues. CDR1 SGHRS and CDR2 YFSETQ come from the germline V gene. Here the CDR3 reads CASSLGGTGHTDTQYF. In nucleotides, the CDR3 is TGCGCCAGCAGCTTGGGCGGGACTGGGCACACAGATACGCAGTATTTT.

V usage is TRBV6-5 and J usage is TRBJ2-1; D is uncertain. The V end lost 0 bases, the J end lost 5 bases, and 8 bases lay between the germline ends. CDR1 is MNHEY, CDR2 SVGAGI, per germline. The CDR3 has 14 residues. CDR3 nucleotide sequence: TGTGCCAGCAGTTACTCGGCCGAAGACAATGAGCAGTTCTTC. It translates to CASSYSAEDNEQFF.

V and J are TRBV25-1 and TRBJ2-1; D possibly corresponds to TRBD2 (6 bases). This CDR3 is 13 amino acids long. V gave up 1 base and J gave up 14 bases, with 15 bases separating them. Germline-derived CDR1 and CDR2 are MGHDK and SYGVNS. The CDR3 reads CASSESGTPQKFF. The CDR3 nucleotides read TGTGCCAGCAGTGAATCCGGGACTCCCCAAAAGTTCTTC.

V gene TRBV21-1 combines with J gene TRBJ2-5; the D call TRBD2 from the table was never checked on the DNA. TRBV21-1 is noted as a pseudogene. This CDR3 has 16 amino acids. The DNA of the CDR3 is TGTGCCAGCAGCAGGGCGGGCTCTACCGAAGGAGAGACCCAGTACTTC. Translation gives CASSRAGSTEGETQYF.

V is TRBV18 and J is TRBJ1-2; perhaps TRBD1 as D (5 bases). The germline V gene has CDR1 KGHSH and CDR2 LQKENI. V was shortened by 0 bases and J by 4 bases, with 15 bases between the two germline ends. CDR3 length: 16 residues. As DNA, the CDR3 is TGTGCCAGCTCACCACCGTGGGGGGGTGGCCTCTATGGCTACACCTTC. Its translation: CASSPPWGGGLYGYTF.

The chain combines TRBV30 with TRBJ1-1; a weak D match, TRBD1 (5 bases). Germline lookup yields CDR1 GTSNPN and CDR2 SVGIG (reference sequence). V lost 0 bases and J lost 0, with 11 bases in between. The CDR3 has 15 residues. The CDR3 DNA reads as TGTGCCTGGAGTGTACCCTCGGGGGTGAACACTGAAGCTTTCTTT. This sequence encodes CAWSVPSGVNTEAFF.

V is TRBV18 and J is TRBJ1-1; no definite D call. CDR1 and CDR2 (germline): KGHSH, LQKENI. Trimming removed 0 bases at V and 8 bases at J, with 16 bases between. The CDR3 loop spans 15 amino acids. CDR3 DNA sequence: TGTGCCAGCTCACCACCGTCTTCCCGAGCTGAGGAAGCTTTCTTT. Protein product: CASSPPSSRAEEAFF.

This sequence joins TRBV19 and TRBJ1-5; D possibly corresponds to TRBD1 (5 bases). The CDR3 runs 14 residues. Trimming cost V 4 bases and J 0 bases, with 7 bases left between them. The V gene's germline CDR1 is LNHDA and CDR2 SQIVND (reference sequence). The CDR3: CASSRGVSNQPQHF. In nucleotides, the CDR3 is TGTGCCAGTAGTAGGGGGGTTAGCAATCAGCCCCAGCATTTT.

This clone was seen only a few times. V is TRBV5-1 and J is TRBJ2-2; TRBD1 might be the D (5 bases). This CDR3 is built from 16 residues. The V end was cut by 4 bases, the J end by 0 bases, with 13 bases between. Germline V gives CDR1 SGHRS, CDR2 YFSETQ. Here the CDR3 reads CASSLRTLTNTGELFF. CDR3 sequence (DNA): TGCGCCAGCAGCCTCCGGACACTTACGAACACCGGGGAGCTGTTTTTT. Looking up the rest from reference TRBV5-1 and TRBJ2-2 gives the full variable domain: KAGVTQTPRYLIKTRGQQVTLSCSPISGHRSVSWYQQTPGQGLQFLFEYFSETQRNKGNFPGRFSGRQFSNSRSEMNVSTLELGDSALYLCASSLRTLTNTGELFFGEGSRLTVL.